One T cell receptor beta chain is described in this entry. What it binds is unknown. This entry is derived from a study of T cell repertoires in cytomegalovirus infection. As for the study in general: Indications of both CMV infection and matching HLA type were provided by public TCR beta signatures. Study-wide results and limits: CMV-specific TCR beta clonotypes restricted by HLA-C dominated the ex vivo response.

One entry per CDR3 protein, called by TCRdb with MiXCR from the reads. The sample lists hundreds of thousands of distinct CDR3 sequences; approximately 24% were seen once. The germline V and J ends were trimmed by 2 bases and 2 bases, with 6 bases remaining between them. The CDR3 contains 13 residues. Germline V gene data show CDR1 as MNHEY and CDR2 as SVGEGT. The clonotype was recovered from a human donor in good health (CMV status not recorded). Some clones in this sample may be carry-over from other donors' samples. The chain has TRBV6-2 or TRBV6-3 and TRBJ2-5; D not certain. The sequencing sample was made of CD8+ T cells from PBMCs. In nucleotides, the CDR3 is TGTGCCAGCAGTTACCCTCTTCAAGAGACCCAGTACTTC. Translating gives CASSYPLQETQYF.